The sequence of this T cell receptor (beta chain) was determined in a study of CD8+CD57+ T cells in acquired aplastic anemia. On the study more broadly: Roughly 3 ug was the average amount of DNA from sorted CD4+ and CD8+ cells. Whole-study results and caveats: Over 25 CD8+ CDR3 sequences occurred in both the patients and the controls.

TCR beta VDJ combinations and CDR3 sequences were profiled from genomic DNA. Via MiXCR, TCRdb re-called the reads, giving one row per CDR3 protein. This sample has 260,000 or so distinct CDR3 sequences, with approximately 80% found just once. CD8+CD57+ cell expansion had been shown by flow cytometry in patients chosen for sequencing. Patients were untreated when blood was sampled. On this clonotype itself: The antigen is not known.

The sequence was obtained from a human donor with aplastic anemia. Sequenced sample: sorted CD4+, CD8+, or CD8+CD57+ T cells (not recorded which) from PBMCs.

CDR3 nucleotide sequence: TGTGCCAGCAGCGTGGGGGAGGGCGGCTATACGTCACCCCTCCACTTT. Translated: CASSVGEGGYTSPLHF. V usage is TRBV9 and J usage is TRBJ1-6; D is possibly TRBD1 (5 bases). CDR1 SGDLS and CDR2 YYNGEE come from the germline V gene. Trimming shortened V by 2 bases and J by 10 bases, and 19 bases separated the two germline ends. This CDR3 spans 16 amino acids.